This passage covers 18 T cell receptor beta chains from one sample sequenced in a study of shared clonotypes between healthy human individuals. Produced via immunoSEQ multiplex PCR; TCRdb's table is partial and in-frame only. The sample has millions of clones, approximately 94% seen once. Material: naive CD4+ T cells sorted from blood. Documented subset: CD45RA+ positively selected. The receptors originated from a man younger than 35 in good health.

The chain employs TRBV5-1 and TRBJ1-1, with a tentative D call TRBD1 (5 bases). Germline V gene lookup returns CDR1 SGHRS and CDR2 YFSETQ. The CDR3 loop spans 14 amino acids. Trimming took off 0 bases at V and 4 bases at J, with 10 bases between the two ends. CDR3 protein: CASSLEEGATEAFF. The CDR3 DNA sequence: TGCGCCAGCAGCTTGGAGGAAGGGGCCACTGAAGCTTTCTTT.

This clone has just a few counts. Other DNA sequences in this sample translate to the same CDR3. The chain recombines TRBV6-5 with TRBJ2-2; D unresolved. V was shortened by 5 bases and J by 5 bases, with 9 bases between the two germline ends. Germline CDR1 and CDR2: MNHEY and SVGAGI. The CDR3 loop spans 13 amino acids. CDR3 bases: TGTGCCAGCAGTACCCGGAATACCGGGGAGCTGTTTTTT. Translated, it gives CASSTRNTGELFF.

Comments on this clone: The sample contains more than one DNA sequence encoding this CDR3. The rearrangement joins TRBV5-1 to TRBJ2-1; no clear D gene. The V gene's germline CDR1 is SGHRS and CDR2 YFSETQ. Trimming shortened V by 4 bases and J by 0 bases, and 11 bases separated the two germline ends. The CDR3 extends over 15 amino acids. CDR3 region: CASSPELSSYNEQFF. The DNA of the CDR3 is TGCGCCAGCAGCCCCGAGCTAAGCTCCTACAATGAGCAGTTCTTC.

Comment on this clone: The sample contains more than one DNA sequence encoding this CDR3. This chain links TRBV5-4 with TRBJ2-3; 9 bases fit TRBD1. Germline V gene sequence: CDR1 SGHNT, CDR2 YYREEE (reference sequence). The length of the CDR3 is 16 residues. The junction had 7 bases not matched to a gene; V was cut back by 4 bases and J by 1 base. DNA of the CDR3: TGTGCCAGCAGCCCCGGAGGGGACAGGGGCACAGATACGCAGTATTTT. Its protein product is CASSPGGDRGTDTQYF.

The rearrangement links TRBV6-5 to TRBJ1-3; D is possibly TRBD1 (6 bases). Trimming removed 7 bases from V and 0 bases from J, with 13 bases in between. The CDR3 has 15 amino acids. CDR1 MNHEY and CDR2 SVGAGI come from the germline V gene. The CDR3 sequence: CASTPGQNSGNTIYF. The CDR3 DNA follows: TGTGCCAGCACCCCGGGACAAAACTCTGGAAACACCATATATTTT.

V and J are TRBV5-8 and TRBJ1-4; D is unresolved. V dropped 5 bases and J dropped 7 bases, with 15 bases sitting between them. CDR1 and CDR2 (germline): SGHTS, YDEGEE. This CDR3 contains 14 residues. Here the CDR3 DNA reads TGTGCCAGCAGATGGGCCTCCCTGGGTGAAAAACTGTTTTTT. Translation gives CASRWASLGEKLFF.

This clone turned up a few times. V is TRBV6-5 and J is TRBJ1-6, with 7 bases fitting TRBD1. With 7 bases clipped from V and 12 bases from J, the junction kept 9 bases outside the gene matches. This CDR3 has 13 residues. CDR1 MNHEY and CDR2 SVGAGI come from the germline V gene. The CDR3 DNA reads TGTGCCAGCACACCGACAGGGTCAATACCCCTCCACTTT. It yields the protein CASTPTGSIPLHF.

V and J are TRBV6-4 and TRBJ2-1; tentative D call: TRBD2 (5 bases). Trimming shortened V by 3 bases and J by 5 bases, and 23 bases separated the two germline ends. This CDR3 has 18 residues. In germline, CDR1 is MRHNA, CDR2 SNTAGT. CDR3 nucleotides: TGTGCCAGCAGTGAATCCTCGGAGCGGATAAAACCTCACAATGAGCAGTTCTTC. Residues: CASSESSERIKPHNEQFF.

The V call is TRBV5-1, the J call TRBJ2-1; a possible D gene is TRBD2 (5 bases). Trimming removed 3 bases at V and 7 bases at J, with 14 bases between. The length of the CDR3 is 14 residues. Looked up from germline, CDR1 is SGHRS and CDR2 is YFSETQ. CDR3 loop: CASSSRAGTNEQFF. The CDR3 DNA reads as TGCGCCAGCAGCTCGCGCGCGGGTACGAATGAGCAGTTCTTC.

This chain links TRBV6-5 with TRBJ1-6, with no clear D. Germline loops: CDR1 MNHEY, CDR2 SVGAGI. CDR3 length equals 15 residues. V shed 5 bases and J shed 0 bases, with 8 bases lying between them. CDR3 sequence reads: CASSRRSSYNSPLHF. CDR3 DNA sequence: TGTGCCAGCAGTAGGAGGAGCTCCTATAATTCACCCCTCCACTTT.

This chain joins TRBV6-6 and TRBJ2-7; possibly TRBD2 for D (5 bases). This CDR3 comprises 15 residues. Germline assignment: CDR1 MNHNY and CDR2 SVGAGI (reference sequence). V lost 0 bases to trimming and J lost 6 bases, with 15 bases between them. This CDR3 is CASSYSSSGFREQYF. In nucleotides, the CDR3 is TGTGCCAGCAGTTACTCGTCTTCGGGATTTCGCGAGCAGTACTTC.

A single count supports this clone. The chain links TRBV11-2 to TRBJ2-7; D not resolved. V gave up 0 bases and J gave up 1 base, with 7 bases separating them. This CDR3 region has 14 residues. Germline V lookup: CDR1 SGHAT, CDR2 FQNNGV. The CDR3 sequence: CASSLERQSYEQYF. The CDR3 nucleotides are TGTGCCAGCAGCTTAGAACGTCAGTCCTACGAGCAGTACTTC.

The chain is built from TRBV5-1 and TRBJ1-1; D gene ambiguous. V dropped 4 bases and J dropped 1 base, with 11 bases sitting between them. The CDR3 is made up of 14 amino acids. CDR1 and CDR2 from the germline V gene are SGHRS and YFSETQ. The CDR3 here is CASSTKQGNTEAFF. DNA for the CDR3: TGCGCCAGCAGCACCAAACAAGGGAACACTGAAGCTTTCTTT.

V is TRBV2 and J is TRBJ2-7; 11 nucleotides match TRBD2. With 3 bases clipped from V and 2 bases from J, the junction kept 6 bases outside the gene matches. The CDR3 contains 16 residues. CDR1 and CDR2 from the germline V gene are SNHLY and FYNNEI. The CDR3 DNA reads TGTGCCAGCAGTGACCCCGGGACTAGCGGCCCCTACGAGCAGTACTTC. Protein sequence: CASSDPGTSGPYEQYF.

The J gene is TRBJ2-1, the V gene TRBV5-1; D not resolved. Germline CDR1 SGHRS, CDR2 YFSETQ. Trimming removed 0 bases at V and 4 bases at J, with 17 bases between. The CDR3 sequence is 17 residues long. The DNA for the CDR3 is TGCGCCAGCAGCTTGGTCCGCCCGGGCAACGATTACAATGAGCAGTTCTTC. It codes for CASSLVRPGNDYNEQFF. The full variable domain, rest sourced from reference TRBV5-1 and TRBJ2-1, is KAGVTQTPRYLIKTRGQQVTLSCSPISGHRSVSWYQQTPGQGLQFLFEYFSETQRNKGNFPGRFSGRQFSNSRSEMNVSTLELGDSALYLCASSLVRPGNDYNEQFFGPGTRLTVL.

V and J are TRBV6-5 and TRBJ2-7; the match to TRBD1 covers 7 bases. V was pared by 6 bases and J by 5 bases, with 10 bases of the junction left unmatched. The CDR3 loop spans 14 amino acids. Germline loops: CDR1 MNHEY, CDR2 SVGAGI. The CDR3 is CASRPLDREHEQYF. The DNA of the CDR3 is TGTGCCAGCAGACCCCTTGACAGGGAGCACGAGCAGTACTTC.

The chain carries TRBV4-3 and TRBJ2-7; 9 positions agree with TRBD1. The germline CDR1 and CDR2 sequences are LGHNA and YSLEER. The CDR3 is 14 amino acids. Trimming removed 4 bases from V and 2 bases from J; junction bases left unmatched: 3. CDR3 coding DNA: TGCGCCAGCAGCCTGCGGACAGGGGCCTACGAGCAGTACTTC. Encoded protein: CASSLRTGAYEQYF.

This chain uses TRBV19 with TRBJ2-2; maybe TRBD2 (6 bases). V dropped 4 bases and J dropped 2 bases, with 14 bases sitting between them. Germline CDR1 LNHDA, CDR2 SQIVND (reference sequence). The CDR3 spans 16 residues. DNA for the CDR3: TGTGCCAGTAGTAAGATTAGCGGAAAAAACACCGGGGAGCTGTTTTTT. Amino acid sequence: CASSKISGKNTGELFF.